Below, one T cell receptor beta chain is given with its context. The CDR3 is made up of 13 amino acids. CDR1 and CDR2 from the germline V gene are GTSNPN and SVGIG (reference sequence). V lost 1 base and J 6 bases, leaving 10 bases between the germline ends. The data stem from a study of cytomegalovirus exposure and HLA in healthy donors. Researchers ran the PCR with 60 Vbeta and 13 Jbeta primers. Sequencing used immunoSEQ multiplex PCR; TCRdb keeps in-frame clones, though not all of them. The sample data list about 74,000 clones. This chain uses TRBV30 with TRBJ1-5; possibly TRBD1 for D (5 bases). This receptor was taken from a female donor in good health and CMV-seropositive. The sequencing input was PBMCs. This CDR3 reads CAWSGGVSQPQHF. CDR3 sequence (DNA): TGTGCCTGGAGTGGGGGGGTATCTCAGCCCCAGCATTTT.